Presented here are 18 T cell receptor beta chains from one specimen sequenced in a study of low-dose radiotherapy and immunotherapy resistance in tumors. Time point indicated: before trial treatment. Both TCRalpha and TCRbeta chains were reverse transcribed with V-gene-specific primers. A roughly 19-cycle PCR with a constant-region primer and V-primer adapter amplified TCRs. TCRdb itself ran the reads through MiXCR, one entry per CDR3 protein. This table holds about 89,000 distinct CDR3 sequences, 8% to 10% found once. Sequencing used PBMCs, obtained before treatment. The origin of the receptors is a male donor with prostate cancer.

At least ten counts were recorded for this clonotype. The genes are TRBV28 and TRBJ1-5; the match to TRBD1 covers 9 bases. Germline V gives CDR1 MDHEN, CDR2 SYDVKM. The CDR3 spans 18 residues. Unmatched junction bases numbered 11, after V lost 4 bases and J lost 1 base. The CDR3 sequence: CASSWGQGRVISNQPQHF. CDR3 nucleotide sequence: TGTGCCAGCAGTTGGGGACAGGGCAGGGTGATAAGCAATCAGCCCCAGCATTTT.

CDR3 region: CASSLVGSLQFF. The CDR3 nucleotides are TGTGCCAGCAGCTTGGTGGGTTCTCTCCAGTTCTTC. The chain employs TRBV5-5 and TRBJ2-1; D unclear. Trimming shortened V by 0 bases and J by 13 bases, and 11 bases separated the two germline ends. Germline-derived CDR1 and CDR2 are SGHKS and YYEKEE (reference sequence). This CDR3 has 12 amino acids.

This clonotype was counted ten times or more. The chain's CDR3 is CATSDPRTSGNEQFF. The CDR3 region has the DNA TGTGCCACCAGTGATCCTAGGACTAGCGGCAATGAGCAGTTCTTC. The chain has TRBV24-1 and TRBJ2-1, with TRBD2 matching 10 bases. Germline CDR1 and CDR2: KGHDR and SFDVKD. With V trimmed by 3 bases and J by 6 bases, 4 bases remained unmatched. This CDR3 region has 15 residues.

This clonotype was seen repeatedly, ten times or more. The chain uses TRBV20-1 and TRBJ1-2; 7 nucleotides align to TRBD1. Germline CDR1 DFQATT, CDR2 SNEGSKA (reference sequence). The CDR3 is 12 residues long. This CDR3 reads CSVTGTNYGYTF. The CDR3 DNA reads as TGCAGCGTGACAGGGACTAACTATGGCTACACCTTC.

This clonotype was recorded many times. The chain couples TRBV7-2 to TRBJ2-5, with D possibly being TRBD1 or TRBD2 (5 bases each). Trimming stripped 3 bases from V and 5 bases from J, with 19 bases between. CDR1 is SGHTA and CDR2 is FQGNSA in the germline V gene. The CDR3 consists of 16 residues. The CDR3, as DNA: TGTGCCAGCAGCTTCCCAGGGTCCCCAAGGGAGGAGACCCAGTACTTC. It specifies CASSFPGSPREETQYF.

The J gene is TRBJ2-1, the V gene TRBV18, with TRBD2 matching over 8 bases. In germline, CDR1 is KGHSH, CDR2 LQKENI. V shed 0 bases and J 7 bases; nucleotides not matched to a gene: 5. The CDR3 consists of 15 residues. The CDR3 DNA sequence: TGTGCCAGCTCACCACCAGCCGGGAGGGCGAATGAGCAGTTCTTC. It encodes CASSPPAGRANEQFF. Complete variable domain (other parts from reference TRBV18 and TRBJ2-1): NAGVMQNPRHLVRRRGQEARLRCSPMKGHSHVYWYRQLPEEGLKFMVYLQKENIIDESGMPKERFSAEFPKEGPSILRIQQVVRGDSAAYFCASSPPAGRANEQFFGPGTRLTVL.

This clonotype was detected many times. The chain combines TRBV6-2 or TRBV6-3 with TRBJ2-6; D not resolved. This CDR3 has 15 amino acids. Trimming pared 4 bases from V and 0 bases from J, leaving 7 bases between. Per the germline V gene, CDR1 is MNHEY and CDR2 is SVGEGT. CDR3 protein: CASSFVSSGANVLTF. The CDR3 nucleotides read TGTGCCAGCAGTTTTGTGTCCTCTGGGGCCAACGTCCTGACTTTC.

V gene TRBV28 combines with J gene TRBJ2-1, with 11 bases that match TRBD2. Unmatched junction bases numbered 6, after V lost 7 bases and J lost 7 bases. This CDR3 has 14 residues. Germline values: CDR1 MDHEN, CDR2 SYDVKM. In nucleotides, the CDR3 is TGTGCCAGCACCAGGGGGACTAGCGGAAATGAGCAGTTCTTC. Its translation is CASTRGTSGNEQFF.

This clonotype was seen repeatedly, ten times or more. V is TRBV7-8 and J is TRBJ2-2; 8 nucleotides agree with TRBD1. The germline V gene encodes CDR1 SGHVS and CDR2 FQNEAQ. The CDR3 is 16 amino acids. Germline trimming cut 7 bases from V and 1 base from J; bases unmatched to any gene: 8. The CDR3 DNA reads as TGTGCCAGCACCAAGGCAGGGGGCAAGAACACCGGGGAGCTGTTTTTT. Protein: CASTKAGGKNTGELFF.

A note on this clonotype: A single base is all that separates this from a far larger clone, so a read error is likely. J is TRBJ2-7 and V is TRBV11-1, with 9 bases lining up with TRBD2. Germline V gives CDR1 SGHAT, CDR2 FQDESV (reference sequence). Germline trimming cut 3 bases from V and 7 bases from J; bases unmatched to any gene: 7. This CDR3 contains 14 residues. This CDR3 reads CASSLGLASGEQYF. The DNA of the CDR3 is TGTGCCAGCAGCTTGGGACTAGCATCGGGTGAGCAGTACTTC.

This clonotype was observed at least ten times. V usage is TRBV20-1 and J usage is TRBJ2-3; tentative D call: TRBD1 (5 bases). The CDR3 totals 11 residues. CDR1 DFQATT and CDR2 SNEGSKA come from the germline V gene (reference sequence). Trimming shortened V by 3 bases and J by 6 bases, and 7 bases separated the two germline ends. The chain's CDR3 is CSASPGDTQYF. The DNA for the CDR3 is TGCAGTGCTAGTCCAGGGGATACGCAGTATTTT.

There are many counts of this clonotype. The chain employs TRBV19 and TRBJ2-7; TRBD1 agrees at 7 bases. The CDR3 sequence is 13 residues long. Germline V gives CDR1 LNHDA, CDR2 SQIVND (reference sequence). Trimming at V came to 3 bases and at J to 2 bases, leaving 1 base not matched to a gene. The CDR3 bases are TGTGCCAGTAGTATTGGGACAGCCTACGAGCAGTACTTC. Amino acids: CASSIGTAYEQYF.

V usage is TRBV28 and J usage is TRBJ1-1; the match to TRBD1 covers 10 bases. Germline trimming cut 6 bases from V and 7 bases from J; bases unmatched to any gene: 11. CDR1 is MDHEN and CDR2 is SYDVKM in the germline V gene. The CDR3 spans 15 residues. The CDR3 here is CASRSLDRGLVEAFF. As DNA, the CDR3 is TGTGCCAGCAGATCCCTCGACAGGGGGCTGGTTGAAGCTTTCTTT. Based on the CDR3 plus reference TRBV28 and TRBJ1-1, the full variable domain is DVKVTQSSRYLVKRTGEKVFLECVQDMDHENMFWYRQDPGLGLRLIYFSYDVKMKEKGDIPEGYSVSREKKERFSLILESASTNQTSMYLCASRSLDRGLVEAFFGQGTRLTVV.

This clonotype occurred many times. The chain uses TRBV5-4 and TRBJ2-1; D may match TRBD1 or TRBD2 (5 bases each). The ends were cut back, 0 bases at V and 7 bases at J, with 20 bases in the middle. This CDR3 spans 17 amino acids. Germline CDR1 is SGHNT and CDR2 is YYREEE (reference sequence). The CDR3 reads CASSLGHRDLTTNEQFF. CDR3 DNA sequence: TGTGCCAGCAGCTTGGGGCACCGGGACCTTACCACGAATGAGCAGTTCTTC.

In its sample, this clonotype was seen many times. The chain is built from TRBV6-6 and TRBJ1-2, with 8 bases that match TRBD1. The CDR3 runs to 13 residues. From germline, CDR1 is MNHNY and CDR2 SVGAGI (reference sequence). Trimming cost V 6 bases and J 8 bases; bases outside gene matches: 8. The CDR3 is CASSADRVEGYTF. In DNA, the CDR3 is TGTGCCAGCAGCGCGGACAGGGTTGAGGGCTACACCTTC.

Remarks on this clonotype: A far larger clone is a single base away, which makes a read error likely. The rearrangement uses TRBV29-1 and TRBJ2-7; maybe TRBD2 (7 bases). V lost 4 bases to trimming and J lost 7 bases, with 23 bases between them. The CDR3 has 15 residues. Germline lookup yields CDR1 SQVTM and CDR2 ANQGSEA. The CDR3 DNA reads TGCAGCGTTGGTCAGGGGTATCGGGGGGTCTATGAGCAGTACTTC. Protein sequence: CSVGQGYRGVYEQYF.

This clonotype showed up many times. The chain carries TRBV29-1 and TRBJ1-1; D perhaps matches TRBD1 (6 bases). Deletions cut 5 bases from V and 4 bases from J, with 17 bases between. CDR1 and CDR2 from the germline V gene are SQVTM and ANQGSEA. The CDR3 runs 14 residues. The CDR3 spells CSVRMGGGGTEAFF. The CDR3 DNA sequence: TGCAGCGTTCGGATGGGGGGGGGCGGCACTGAAGCTTTCTTT.

This clonotype appeared many times. The chain is built from TRBV4-3 and TRBJ2-1; 11 bases map to TRBD2. V lost 3 bases to trimming and J lost 4 bases; unmatched junction nucleotides: 5. Germline CDR1 is LGHNA and CDR2 is YSLEER. CDR3 length: 16 residues. CDR3 nucleotides: TGCGCCAGCAGCCAGTCCGGGACTAGCGGTTACAATGAGCAGTTCTTC. This gives the protein CASSQSGTSGYNEQFF.